The source of this T cell receptor beta chain is a study of response to subunit inactivated influenza vaccine. Germline loops: CDR1 DFQATT, CDR2 SNEGSKA (reference sequence). The V end was cut by 2 bases, the J end by 8 bases, with 12 bases between. The CDR3 is 12 amino acids. TCRdb recomputed calls from the RT-PCR reads with MiXCR, one row per CDR3 protein. The repertoire holds 400,000 to 650,000 distinct CDR3 sequences, with approximately 7.2% as singletons. This clonotype has at least ten counts. The chain uses TRBV20-1 and TRBJ1-2; the D gene is possibly TRBD1 (5 bases). The sequence was collected from a man aged 50-75 years who received an inactivated influenza vaccine. Sequenced here: PBMCs from blood, sampled roughly 24 months after vaccination. The CDR3 sequence: CSARHIRGGYTF. For the CDR3, the DNA is TGCAGTGCTAGACACATTAGGGGAGGCTACACCTTC.